The next 20 T cell receptor beta chains were all read from a single sample in a study of Ad26.COV2.S vaccination and SARS-CoV-2 variants. Data came from immunoSEQ multiplex PCR; TCRdb stores just in-frame clones and leaves some out. The sample lists hundreds of thousands of clones, about 85% seen once, with 3% to 4% in the top ten. Treatment defined: roughly 20 received Ad26.COV2.S at low or high dose, single or two shots; a few received placebo; per-sample allocation not given. Vaccine and placebo recipients were sampled on day 63 after the first injection. Material: peripheral blood, obtained in a trial of Ad26.COV2.S vaccine versus placebo. These TCRs come from a person between 18 and 59 years old who received the Ad26.COV2.S COVID-19 vaccine or a placebo.

Regarding this clone: Relative to the germline gene, one junction end is altered; a read error may explain this. The chain carries TRBV7-7 and TRBJ1-1; no clear D gene. The CDR3 consists of 13 residues. Germline CDR1 SSHAT, CDR2 FNYEAQ (reference sequence). CDR3 loop: CASSLSENTEAFF. CDR3 nucleotides: TGTGCTAGCAGCTTATCAGAGAACACTGAAGCTTTCTTT.

This sequence joins TRBV7-8 and TRBJ2-7; 7 bases are a match to TRBD1. V gave up 0 bases and J gave up 2 bases; unmatched junction bases: 1. Germline CDR1 is SGHVS and CDR2 is FQNEAQ. The length of the CDR3 is 14 residues. In nucleotides, the CDR3 is TGTGCCAGCAGCTTAGCAGGGGGCACCTACGAGCAGTACTTC. This codes for CASSLAGGTYEQYF.

This chain links TRBV18 with TRBJ2-1; 9 bases match TRBD2. J lost 1 base, V lost 4 bases, and 5 bases had no gene match. The germline CDR1 and CDR2 sequences are KGHSH and LQKENI. This CDR3 comprises 16 residues. The CDR3 reads CASSLFSGGSYNEQFF. Written as DNA, the CDR3 is TGTGCCAGCTCACTCTTTAGCGGGGGTTCCTACAATGAGCAGTTCTTC. Combining the CDR3 with reference TRBV18 and TRBJ2-1 gives the whole variable domain NAGVMQNPRHLVRRRGQEARLRCSPMKGHSHVYWYRQLPEEGLKFMVYLQKENIIDESGMPKERFSAEFPKEGPSILRIQQVVRGDSAAYFCASSLFSGGSYNEQFFGPGTRLTVL.

The V gene is TRBV15, the J gene TRBJ1-2; TRBD1 might be the D (5 bases). Looked up from germline, CDR1 is LNHNV and CDR2 is YYDKDF (reference sequence). With 3 bases removed from V and 4 bases from J, the gap between germline ends came to 15 bases. CDR3 size: 15 residues. Written as DNA, the CDR3 is TGTGCCACCAGCAGGGGCTCCAGGGATACCTATGGCTACACCTTC. It specifies CATSRGSRDTYGYTF.

This clone was observed once. The chain joins TRBV10-3 to TRBJ1-6; D not resolved. Trimming pared 2 bases from V and 0 bases from J, leaving 5 bases between. The germline gives CDR1 ENHRY, CDR2 SYGVKD. The CDR3 has 15 amino acids. The CDR3 nucleotides are TGTGCCATCAGTGAGCTAGACTCCTATAATTCACCCCTCCACTTT. The encoded protein is CAISELDSYNSPLHF.

This clone was counted a few times. This sequence joins TRBV5-6 and TRBJ2-7; 7 positions agree with TRBD1. There are 15 residues in the CDR3. Germline lookup yields CDR1 SGHDT and CDR2 YYEEEE. The junction had 11 bases not matched to a gene; V was cut back by 4 bases and J by 4 bases. CDR3 region: CASSAGQEAWYEQYF. DNA for the CDR3: TGTGCCAGCAGCGCTGGACAGGAGGCGTGGTACGAGCAGTACTTC.

The rearrangement uses TRBV7-9 and TRBJ2-7, with a weak D call TRBD2 (5 bases). V lost 0 bases, J lost 3 bases, and 9 bases lay in between. Germline CDR1 is SEHNR and CDR2 is FQNEAQ (reference sequence). This CDR3 contains 14 residues. The CDR3 DNA reads TGTGCCAGCAGCTTAGCGAGCGGAGACTACGAGCAGTACTTC. It translates to CASSLASGDYEQYF.

This clone showed up just a few times. V is TRBV6-2 or TRBV6-3 and J is TRBJ2-3; TRBD2 aligns across 10 bases. Germline CDR1 MNHEY, CDR2 SVGEGT. The CDR3 is 15 residues long. V was pared by 5 bases and J by 6 bases, with 8 bases of the junction left unmatched. As DNA, the CDR3 is TGTGCCAGCAGTCCCTCGGCTAGCGGGAGCGATACGCAGTATTTT. Its protein is CASSPSASGSDTQYF.

The J gene is TRBJ1-2, the V gene TRBV15; 8 nucleotides agree with TRBD1. The germline CDR1 and CDR2 sequences are LNHNV and YYDKDF (reference sequence). V shed 1 base and J 5 bases; nucleotides not matched to a gene: 3. The CDR3 totals 14 residues. The chain's CDR3 is CATSRADRGYGYTF. CDR3 nucleotide sequence: TGTGCCACCAGCAGAGCTGACAGGGGATATGGCTACACCTTC.

The J gene is TRBJ2-1, the V gene TRBV30; D is unclear. This CDR3 comprises 14 residues. Per germline, CDR1 GTSNPN and CDR2 SVGIG (reference sequence). V was clipped by 2 bases and J by 3 bases, with 11 bases between them. CDR3 sequence reads: CAWSSGGYYNEQFF. CDR3 coding DNA: TGTGCCTGGAGTAGTGGCGGCTACTACAATGAGCAGTTCTTC. Supplemented by reference TRBV30 and TRBJ2-1, the full variable domain reads SQTIHQWPATLVQPVGSPLSLECTVEGTSNPNLYWYRQAAGRGLQLLFYSVGIGQISSEVPQNLSASRPQDRQFILSSKKLLLSDSGFYLCAWSSGGYYNEQFFGPGTRLTVL.

The sample holds many counts of this clone. The chain combines TRBV6-2 or TRBV6-3 with TRBJ2-2; D gene ambiguous. Germline V gene data show CDR1 as MNHEY and CDR2 as SVGEGT. Trimming stripped 2 bases from V and 0 bases from J, with 10 bases between. This CDR3 is 16 amino acids long. The CDR3, as DNA: TGTGCCAGCAGTTACCGTCCGTTCGCGAACACCGGGGAGCTGTTTTTT. This sequence encodes CASSYRPFANTGELFF.

CDR3 in amino acids: CASSETGTTEAFF. DNA of the CDR3: TGCGCCAGCAGCGAAACAGGGACCACTGAAGCTTTCTTT. V is TRBV5-1 and J is TRBJ1-1, with a tentative D call TRBD1 (6 bases). The V end lost 4 bases, the J end lost 4 bases, and 11 bases lay between the germline ends. CDR3 length: 13 residues. Germline V gene data show CDR1 as SGHRS and CDR2 as YFSETQ.

The gene calls are TRBV5-4 and TRBJ2-3, with D unclear. CDR1 SGHNT and CDR2 YYREEE come from the germline V gene (reference sequence). The CDR3 has 13 residues. V gave up 4 bases and J gave up 4 bases, with 10 bases separating them. The CDR3 nucleotides are TGTGCCAGCAGCGGGGATCAGGCAGATACGCAGTATTTT. It codes for CASSGDQADTQYF.

The J gene is TRBJ2-3, the V gene TRBV10-3, with 9 bases lining up with TRBD2. CDR1 is ENHRY and CDR2 is SYGVKD in the germline V gene. The length of the CDR3 is 14 residues. Unmatched junction bases numbered 6, after V lost 6 bases and J lost 5 bases. CDR3 in amino acids: CAIRASGDGDTQYF. The CDR3 region has the DNA TGTGCCATCAGGGCTAGCGGGGATGGAGATACGCAGTATTTT.

This chain uses TRBV4-3 with TRBJ2-6, with 9 bases aligning to TRBD1. The CDR3 is 19 amino acids. The germline V gene has CDR1 LGHNA and CDR2 YSLEER. Losses at the gene ends were 0 bases for V and 3 bases for J; bases not matched to a gene: 9. The CDR3 here is CASSQDGRQGVGGANVLTF. The CDR3, as DNA: TGCGCCAGCAGCCAAGATGGGAGACAGGGGGTTGGTGGGGCCAACGTCCTGACTTTC.

The chain carries TRBV19 and TRBJ2-1; D might be TRBD2 (5 bases). The V gene's germline CDR1 is LNHDA and CDR2 SQIVND (reference sequence). Trimming removed 3 bases at V and 10 bases at J, with 22 bases between. This CDR3 has 16 residues. The CDR3 DNA sequence: TGTGCCAGTAGTATCACGGCCGGGGTTGCTTTACGGGAGCAGTTCTTC. Amino acid sequence: CASSITAGVALREQFF.

This chain joins TRBV6-2 or TRBV6-3 and TRBJ2-7; D might be TRBD2 (6 bases). Trimming shortened V by 5 bases and J by 4 bases, and 15 bases separated the two germline ends. Germline lookup yields CDR1 MNHEY and CDR2 SVGEGT. The CDR3 is 14 residues long. The CDR3 reads CASSTRDSIYEQYF. The CDR3, as DNA: TGTGCCAGCAGTACCCGGGACTCCATTTACGAGCAGTACTTC.

The chain couples TRBV7-2 to TRBJ2-1; no clear D. Trimming removed 5 bases from V and 4 bases from J, with 12 bases in between. CDR1 and CDR2 from the germline V gene are SGHTA and FQGNSA. The CDR3 length is 14 residues. The CDR3 region has the DNA TGTGCCAGCAGCCCAGGTCGTGCATACAATGAGCAGTTCTTC. Its protein is CASSPGRAYNEQFF.

This chain's CDR3 is CASSLGQSRGGYSSYEQYF. Here the CDR3 DNA reads TGTGCCAGCAGCTTAGGCCAGAGTCGGGGGGGCTACAGCTCCTACGAGCAGTACTTC. The chain employs TRBV13 and TRBJ2-7, with 8 bases lining up with TRBD2. The CDR3 runs to 19 residues. Germline-derived CDR1 and CDR2 are PRHDT and FYEKMQ (reference sequence). Germline trimming cut 0 bases from V and 0 bases from J; bases unmatched to any gene: 13.

The chain couples TRBV5-4 to TRBJ2-1; tentatively, D is TRBD2 (6 bases). V lost 4 bases, J lost 2 bases, and 13 bases lay in between. Germline lookup yields CDR1 SGHNT and CDR2 YYREEE (reference sequence). The CDR3 is 15 residues long. The CDR3 bases are TGTGCCAGCAGCCCGGGACTCCTGACCTACAATGAGCAGTTCTTC. Translated: CASSPGLLTYNEQFF.